The next 6 T cell receptor beta chains were all read from a single sample in a study of regulatory T cells in long-lasting Graves disease. Library construction for TCR beta used iRepertoire HTBI primers and Arm-PCR of CDR3 regions. One entry per CDR3 protein, called by TCRdb with MiXCR from the multiplex PCR reads. The data show fewer than 350,000 distinct CDR3 sequences, approximately 20% seen once. Stated time point: newly diagnosed GD, antithyroid drugs for less than 3 months. PBMCs provided the RNA from which the TCR library was made. The starting material was peripheral blood mononuclear cells (PBMCs), obtained at new diagnosis, from a patient treated with antithyroid drugs. Receptors originate from a female donor with Graves disease.

This clonotype has only a few counts. CDR3 nucleotide sequence: TGTGCCAGTAGGAAAGGACCAGGGAGTGAAAAACTGTTTTTT. Translating gives CASRKGPGSEKLFF. This chain links TRBV19 with TRBJ1-4; a possible D gene is TRBD1 (5 bases). CDR3 length: 14 residues. Germline CDR1 LNHDA, CDR2 SQIVND (reference sequence). V was clipped by 6 bases and J by 7 bases, with 15 bases between them.

This clonotype was picked up many times. The CDR3 DNA sequence: TGTGCCAGCAGCCTTTCAGGGGGCTACACCTTC. Translating gives CASSLSGGYTF. This chain links TRBV12-3 or TRBV12-4 with TRBJ1-2, with a weak D call TRBD1 (5 bases). V was trimmed by 6 bases and J by 8 bases, leaving 10 bases between them. This CDR3 has 11 amino acids.

At least ten counts were recorded for this clonotype. The V and J genes are TRBV27 and TRBJ2-7; 9 bases line up with TRBD1. Germline CDR1 MNHEY, CDR2 SMNVEV (reference sequence). After removal of 2 bases from V and 4 bases from J, the junction contained 6 bases not matched to a gene. This CDR3 has 15 amino acids. The CDR3 DNA is TGTGCCAGCAGTTTACAGGGACAGGGTCTGTACGAGCAGTACTTC. Its translation is CASSLQGQGLYEQYF.

This clonotype was counted ten times or more. The chain combines TRBV11-1 with TRBJ2-1; possibly TRBD2 for D (6 bases). The CDR3 sequence is 15 residues long. Germline V gene lookup returns CDR1 SGHAT and CDR2 FQDESV (reference sequence). Trimming cost V 5 bases and J 1 base, with 12 bases left between them. CDR3 protein: CASSPGSGSYNEQFF. Written as DNA, the CDR3 is TGTGCCAGCAGCCCAGGGAGCGGGTCCTACAATGAGCAGTTCTTC.

This clonotype was seen repeatedly, ten times or more. The rearrangement links TRBV7-9 to TRBJ2-7; D is uncertain. The CDR3 spans 13 residues. Germline lookup yields CDR1 SEHNR and CDR2 FQNEAQ (reference sequence). Trimming took off 5 bases at V and 4 bases at J, with 12 bases between the two ends. The CDR3 DNA sequence: TGTGCCAGCAGCCCTCCGCGTTTATACGAGCAGTACTTC. It specifies CASSPPRLYEQYF.

This clonotype was seen many times. The V call is TRBV11-2, the J call TRBJ1-3, with D possibly matching TRBD1 (6 bases). The CDR3 runs to 15 residues. CDR1 is SGHAT, CDR2 FQNNGV, per germline. Trimming pared 1 base from V and 4 bases from J, leaving 11 bases between. CDR3: CASSLVTGHGNTIYF. The CDR3 bases are TGTGCCAGCAGCTTAGTCACGGGACACGGAAACACCATATATTTT.